The rows below give T cell receptor beta chains drawn from one sample of a study of identifying expanded T cells in peripheral blood. This table comes from immunoSEQ multiplex PCR, and its TCRdb copy is limited to in-frame clones, with some not included. The data contain about 110,000 clones, roughly 91% of them singletons. The sequencing sample was made of blood. These receptor sequences come from a person between 18 and 70 years old in good health. CDR3s include the opening cysteine and the closing phenylalanine or tryptophan. D genes are given only for firm matches. Expanded clones get a size class; other rows say once, few or many, or leave the size out.

len	d_gene	abundance	v_gene	j_gene	CDR3nt	CDR3aa
15	TRBD2	.	TRBV11-2	TRBJ2-6	TGTGCCAGCAGCACGGGACTAGCTGGGGCCAACGTCCTGACTTTC	CASSTGLAGANVLTF
14	.	once	TRBV7-2	TRBJ2-7	TGTGCCAGCAGCTTGATGGCCCTCACCTACGAGCAGTACTTC	CASSLMALTYEQYF
13	.	.	TRBV19	TRBJ1-1	TGTGCCAGTAAAACACAATCGGGCACTGAAGCTTTCTTT	CASKTQSGTEAFF
13	TRBD1	.	TRBV28	TRBJ1-6	TGTGCCAGCAGACCGGGACAGGGGACACCCCTCCACTTT	CASRPGQGTPLHF
10	.	.	TRBV6-6	TRBJ2-1	TGTGCCAGCAGAGACAATGAGCAGTTCTTC	CASRDNEQFF
16	.	.	TRBV28	TRBJ2-7	TGTGCCAGCACCCCTTGGGGGGGACACCCCTCCTACGAGCAGTACTTC	CASTPWGGHPSYEQYF
15	.	.	TRBV5-1	TRBJ1-5	TGCGCCAGCAGCTTGAGTTTTGGCTCCGGTCAGCCCCAGCATTTT	CASSLSFGSGQPQHF
12	.	.	TRBV6-6	TRBJ2-5	TGTGCCACATGGGGGGACTCCGAGACCCAGTACTTC	CATWGDSETQYF
14	.	.	TRBV7-2	TRBJ2-7	TGTGCCAGCAGCCGTCGGGCACCCTCCTACGAGCAGTACTTC	CASSRRAPSYEQYF
15	TRBD1	.	TRBV27	TRBJ1-4	TGTGCCAGCAGTATGCGACAGGGTAGTTTTGAAAAACTGTTTTTT	CASSMRQGSFEKLFF